These 21 T cell receptor beta chains originate from one sample sequenced in a study of CD8 T cells in cerebrospinal fluid in Alzheimer's disease. Each CDR3 protein gets one entry in TCRdb, which reprocessed the 10x single-cell sequencing reads and gives no DNA. Its clone listing holds some 820 distinct CDR3 sequences. Source material: cerebrospinal fluid. The source is a human donor with Parkinson's disease.

Judged by frequency, this clonotype is large (0.1 to 1%). The chain carries TRBV7-9 and TRBJ2-3; the TCRdb D gene call, TRBD2, has no DNA to confirm it. The CDR3 spans 16 residues. Germline lookup yields CDR1 SEHNR and CDR2 FQNEAQ (reference sequence). Here the CDR3 reads CASSLLAGTSTDTQYF.

This clonotype is classed as large (0.1 to 1%) by frequency. This chain joins TRBV29-1 and TRBJ2-4; absent DNA, TCRdb's TRBD1 call cannot be checked. CDR1 is SQVTM, CDR2 ANQGSEA, per germline. The CDR3 loop spans 13 amino acids. The CDR3 spells CSVGTGGDNIQYF. Filled out from reference TRBV29-1 and TRBJ2-4, the complete variable domain reads SAVISQKPSRDICQRGTSLTIQCQVDSQVTMMFWYRQQPGQSLTLIATANQGSEATYESGFVIDKFPISRPNLTFSTLTVSNMSPEDSSIYLCSVGTGGDNIQYFGAGTRLSVL.

In terms of frequency, this clonotype is medium-sized (0.01 to 0.1%). This chain uses TRBV5-1 with TRBJ2-5. In germline, CDR1 is SGHRS, CDR2 YFSETQ. This CDR3 comprises 12 residues. This CDR3 is CASSLGWETQYF.

According to its frequency, this clonotype is medium-sized. The V gene is TRBV27, the J gene TRBJ2-5. CDR1 is MNHEY and CDR2 is SMNVEV in the germline V gene (reference sequence). The CDR3 spans 15 residues. CDR3 region: CASSLSVVLAETQYF.

This clonotype is identified as medium-sized (0.01 to 0.1%) from frequency. The chain carries TRBV27 and TRBJ2-3. The CDR3 contains 16 residues. Germline assignment: CDR1 MNHEY and CDR2 SMNVEV (reference sequence). CDR3 sequence reads: CASSLSSRTPTDTQYF.

This chain uses TRBV27 with TRBJ2-5; the D gene TCRdb calls, TRBD1, cannot be checked with no DNA. This CDR3 comprises 15 residues. Per germline, CDR1 MNHEY and CDR2 SMNVEV (reference sequence). CDR3 residues: CASRPGDLIQETQYF.

Its frequency marks this clonotype as medium-sized (0.01 to 0.1%). This chain joins TRBV11-2 and TRBJ2-7; TCRdb outputs TRBD1, but without DNA this stays unchecked. Germline V gene lookup returns CDR1 SGHAT and CDR2 FQNNGV. The CDR3 is 15 amino acids. CDR3 in amino acids: CASSLQGGASYEQYF.

This clonotype counts as medium-sized (0.01 to 0.1%) by frequency. This chain links TRBV10-3 with TRBJ2-5; TCRdb proposes TRBD1, but this gene call is untestable without DNA. Germline values: CDR1 ENHRY, CDR2 SYGVKD. CDR3 length: 15 amino acids. CDR3 region: CAISPGQGHQETQYF.

In terms of frequency, this clonotype is medium-sized. V is TRBV20-1 and J is TRBJ2-3; there is no DNA to check the TCRdb D call of TRBD2. This CDR3 region has 19 residues. CDR1 is DFQATT, CDR2 SNEGSKA, per germline (reference sequence). The CDR3 loop reads CSARDSGTSVFRGEDTQYF.

Frequency places this clonotype as medium-sized. This rearrangement joins TRBV27 to TRBJ1-5; TCRdb picks TRBD1, but there is no DNA to check that call. Germline CDR1 and CDR2: MNHEY and SMNVEV (reference sequence). The CDR3 is made up of 16 amino acids. CDR3 in amino acids: CASGESGAPLNQPQHF.

Its frequency marks this clonotype as medium-sized (0.01 to 0.1%). The chain carries TRBV7-9 and TRBJ2-7; without DNA, the TCRdb call of TRBD1 cannot be checked. The germline CDR1 and CDR2 sequences are SEHNR and FQNEAQ (reference sequence). The CDR3 length is 12 residues. CDR3 amino acids: CASSSQGFEQYF.

This clonotype shows up as large (0.1 to 1%) by frequency. This chain connects TRBV6-6 to TRBJ1-3. Germline V gene sequence: CDR1 MNHNY, CDR2 SVGAGI (reference sequence). This CDR3 is 11 amino acids long. CDR3 in amino acids: CASSYGNTIYF.

By frequency, this clonotype registers medium-sized. The chain joins TRBV5-1 to TRBJ1-4; TCRdb indicates TRBD1, and absent DNA this call remains unverified. Per germline, CDR1 SGHRS and CDR2 YFSETQ. This CDR3 is built from 14 residues. The CDR3 here is CASSRGTFNEKLFF. Full variable domain (outside the CDR3, taken from reference TRBV5-1 and TRBJ1-4): KAGVTQTPRYLIKTRGQQVTLSCSPISGHRSVSWYQQTPGQGLQFLFEYFSETQRNKGNFPGRFSGRQFSNSRSEMNVSTLELGDSALYLCASSRGTFNEKLFFGSGTQLSVL.

This clonotype shows up as medium-sized by frequency. The rearrangement links TRBV5-5 to TRBJ2-3. CDR3 length: 15 residues. CDR1 is SGHKS and CDR2 is YYEKEE in the germline V gene (reference sequence). The CDR3 spells CASSLESVRTDTQYF.

This clonotype is classed as medium-sized by frequency. The CDR3 is CASSLGSPRDTQYF. The rearrangement uses TRBV28 and TRBJ2-3; the TCRdb D gene call, TRBD1, has no DNA to confirm it. The CDR3 sequence is 14 residues long. CDR1 MDHEN and CDR2 SYDVKM come from the germline V gene.

This clonotype shows up as large by frequency. The chain links TRBV7-3 to TRBJ1-1; TCRdb outputs TRBD1, but without DNA this stays unchecked. Germline CDR1 and CDR2: SGHTA and FQGTGA. This CDR3 is 14 amino acids long. The CDR3 sequence: CASSPDRGNTEAFF.

This clonotype counts as medium-sized by frequency. The genes are TRBV20-1 and TRBJ1-1. The CDR3 totals 15 residues. Per the germline V gene, CDR1 is DFQATT and CDR2 is SNEGSKA (reference sequence). The CDR3 is CSARIPGTVGTEAFF.

This clonotype is deemed medium-sized by its frequency. The chain recombines TRBV6-1 with TRBJ2-7; TCRdb returns TRBD2, unconfirmable since there is no DNA. Germline-derived CDR1 and CDR2 are MNHNS and SASEGT. This CDR3 has 15 residues. The CDR3 here is CASSEEASASYEQYF.

By frequency, this clonotype is medium-sized. The chain carries TRBV7-8 and TRBJ2-3; as DNA is missing, the TRBD2 call by TCRdb cannot be tested. CDR1 is SGHVS, CDR2 FQNEAQ, per germline. The CDR3 is 16 amino acids. The chain's CDR3 is CASSLGGPVPTDTQYF. The variable domain in full, with the rest retrieved from reference TRBV7-8 and TRBJ2-3, is GAGVSQSPRYKVAKRGQDVALRCDPISGHVSLFWYQQALGQGPEFLTYFQNEAQLDKSGLPSDRFFAERPEGSVSTLKIQRTQQEDSAVYLCASSLGGPVPTDTQYFGPGTRLTVL.

This clonotype is identified as medium-sized (0.01 to 0.1%) from frequency. The rearrangement uses TRBV3-1 and TRBJ2-2; the TCRdb call, TRBD1, lacks DNA for checking. From germline, CDR1 is LGHDT and CDR2 YNNKEL (reference sequence). The CDR3 runs to 15 residues. This chain's CDR3 is CASSQARRGAGELFF.

Frequency places this clonotype as medium-sized. This rearrangement joins TRBV27 to TRBJ2-3. In germline, CDR1 is MNHEY, CDR2 SMNVEV (reference sequence). The CDR3 runs 13 residues. CDR3 region: CASSRSEKDTQYF.